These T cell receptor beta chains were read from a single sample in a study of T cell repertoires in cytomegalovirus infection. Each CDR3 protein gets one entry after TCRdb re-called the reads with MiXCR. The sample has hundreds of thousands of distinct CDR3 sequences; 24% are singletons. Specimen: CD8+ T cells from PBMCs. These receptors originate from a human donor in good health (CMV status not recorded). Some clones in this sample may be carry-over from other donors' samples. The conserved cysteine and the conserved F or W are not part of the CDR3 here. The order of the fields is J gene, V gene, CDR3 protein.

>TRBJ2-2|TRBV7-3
ASSSLGGLAGVFTGELF
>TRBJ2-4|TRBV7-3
ASSETGDIQY
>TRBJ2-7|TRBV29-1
SVRSYEQY
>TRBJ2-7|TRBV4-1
ASSQSPGRTLYEQY
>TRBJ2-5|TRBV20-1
SAREYRTSGGSQETQY
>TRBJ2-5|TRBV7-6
ASSQSGGPRETQY
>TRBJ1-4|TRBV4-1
ASSQGTQELNEKLF
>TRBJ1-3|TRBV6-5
ASSLTGQISGNTIY
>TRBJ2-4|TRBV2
ASIQYGTEGNIQY
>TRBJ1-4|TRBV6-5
ASSTGTDGPGRGEKLF
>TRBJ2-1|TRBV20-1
SASQGLDSYNEQF
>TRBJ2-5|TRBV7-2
ASSPFWGIETQY
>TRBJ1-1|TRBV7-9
ASEVPGQQAF
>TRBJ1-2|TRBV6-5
ASSYGQGIGYT
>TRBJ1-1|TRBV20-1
SAPPMVRDGNTEAF
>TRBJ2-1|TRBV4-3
ASSQGLAGSSYNEQF
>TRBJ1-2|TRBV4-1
ASSQASAEVGYGYT
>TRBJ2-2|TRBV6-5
ASSYRENTGELF
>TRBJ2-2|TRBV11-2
ASSLPSGGYAGELF
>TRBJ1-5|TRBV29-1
SVRDSPSNQPQH
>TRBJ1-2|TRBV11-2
ASSPPDRFDGYT
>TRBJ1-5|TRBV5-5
ASSLSDNQPQH
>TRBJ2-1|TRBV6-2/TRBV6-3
ASSLRWEQF
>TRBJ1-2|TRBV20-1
STGPQGYT
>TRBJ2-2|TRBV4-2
ASSHLGTGNTGELF
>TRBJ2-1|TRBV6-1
ASRERSGSFPTGQF
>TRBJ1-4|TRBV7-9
ASSPVTGPLNEKLF
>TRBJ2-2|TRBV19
ASSTTDNTGELF
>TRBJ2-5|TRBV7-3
ASSQLAGGRNQETQY
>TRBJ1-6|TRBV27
ASRKGWNSPLH
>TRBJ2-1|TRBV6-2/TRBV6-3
ASSYGVAGIWNEQF
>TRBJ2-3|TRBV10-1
ASSDPDYHTQY
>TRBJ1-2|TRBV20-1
SARVGGGDPYGYT
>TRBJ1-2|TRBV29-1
SVEHGGAYGYT
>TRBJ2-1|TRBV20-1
SALTSGGVSYNEQF
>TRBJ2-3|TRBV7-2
ASSFGDGFLRDTQY
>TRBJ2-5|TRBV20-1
SARPIAGRVGGTQY
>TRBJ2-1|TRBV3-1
ASSQDTSISSYNEQF
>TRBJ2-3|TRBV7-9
ASSSKAFSTDTQY
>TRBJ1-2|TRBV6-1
ASSAGAEPGYT
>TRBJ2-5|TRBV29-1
SVEDRDRGQQETQY
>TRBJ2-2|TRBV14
ASSLRQGRAGELF
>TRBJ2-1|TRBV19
ASALAGGPNEQF
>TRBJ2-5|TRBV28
ASSLGLVETQY
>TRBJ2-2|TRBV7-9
ASSLTGTRASGELF
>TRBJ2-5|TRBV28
ASRPTGYLGETQY